The T cell receptor (beta chain) described here comes from a study of T cell changes during pregnancy in multiple sclerosis. Sequencing was performed with immunoSEQ multiplex PCR; in TCRdb, only in-frame clones are kept and a portion is missing. The sample has about 52,000 clones, 80% to 95% seen once. The CDR3 is made up of 16 amino acids. V shed 0 bases and J 9 bases; nucleotides not matched to a gene: 8. CDR1 is LGHNT and CDR2 is FRNRAP in the germline V gene. The chain recombines TRBV12-5 with TRBJ2-1; 10 bases are shared with TRBD2. This sequence originates from a female donor with multiple sclerosis, enrolled in a pregnancy study. The sequencing here drew on CD4+ T cells from peripheral blood mononuclear cells, taken in the third trimester of pregnancy. The DNA of the CDR3 is TGTGCTAGTGGTTTGGTAGGTAGCGGGGGGTCCCTTGAGCAGTTCTTC. Its protein is CASGLVGSGGSLEQFF.